The sequence of this T cell receptor (beta chain) was determined in a study of monozygotic twins with inflammatory bowel disease. Study observations and caveats: Patients with IBD had less TCRbeta diversity (inverse Simpson) than their healthy co-twins. Repertoire similarity did not differ between concordant and discordant twins, possibly owing to limited power.

Germline-derived CDR1 and CDR2 are MNHNS and SASEGT. This CDR3 has 12 residues. Added by template switching were UMIs that each held a 6-nucleotide sample barcode. TCRdb processed the 5' RACE reads again and assigns one entry to each CDR3 protein, with no DNA. The sample table includes fewer than 350,000 distinct CDR3 sequences. One blood sample of around 2.5 ml was taken from each donor. A remark on this clonotype: Its antigen remains unidentified.

J is TRBJ2-7 and V is TRBV6-1. Sequenced sample: blood. The sequence was collected from a human donor with ulcerative colitis or Crohn's disease, or a healthy co-twin of an affected twin (not recorded which). CDR3 loop: CASKLGSYEQYF.